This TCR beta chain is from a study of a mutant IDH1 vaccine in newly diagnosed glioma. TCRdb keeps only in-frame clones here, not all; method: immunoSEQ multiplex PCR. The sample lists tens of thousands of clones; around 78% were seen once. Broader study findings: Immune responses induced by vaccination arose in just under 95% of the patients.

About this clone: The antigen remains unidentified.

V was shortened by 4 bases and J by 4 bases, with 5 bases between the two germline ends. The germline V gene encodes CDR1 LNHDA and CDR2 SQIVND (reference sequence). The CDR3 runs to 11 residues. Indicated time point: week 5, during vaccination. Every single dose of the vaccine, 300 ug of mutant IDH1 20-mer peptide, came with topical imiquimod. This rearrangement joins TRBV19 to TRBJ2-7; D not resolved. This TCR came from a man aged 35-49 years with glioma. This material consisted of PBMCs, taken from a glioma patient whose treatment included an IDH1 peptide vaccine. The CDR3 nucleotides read TGTGCCAGTAGTACGAATTACGAGCAGTACTTC. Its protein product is CASSTNYEQYF.